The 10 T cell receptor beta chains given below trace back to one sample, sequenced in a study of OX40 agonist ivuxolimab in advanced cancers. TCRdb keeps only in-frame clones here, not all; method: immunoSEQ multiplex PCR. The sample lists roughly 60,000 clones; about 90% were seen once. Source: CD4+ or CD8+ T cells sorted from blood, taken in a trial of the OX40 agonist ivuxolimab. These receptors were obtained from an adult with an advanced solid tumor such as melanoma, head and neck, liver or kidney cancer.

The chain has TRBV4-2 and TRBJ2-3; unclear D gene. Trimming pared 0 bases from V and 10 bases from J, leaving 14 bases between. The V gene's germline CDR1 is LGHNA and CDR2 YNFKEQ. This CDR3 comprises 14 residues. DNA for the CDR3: TGTGCCAGCAGCCAAGATTTAGTTCCCAGTGCGCAGTATTTT. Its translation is CASSQDLVPSAQYF.

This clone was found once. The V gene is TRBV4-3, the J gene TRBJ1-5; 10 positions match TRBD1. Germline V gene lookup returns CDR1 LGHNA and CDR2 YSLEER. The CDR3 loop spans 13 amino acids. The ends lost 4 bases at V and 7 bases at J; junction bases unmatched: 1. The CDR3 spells CASSLDRGQPQHF. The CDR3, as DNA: TGCGCCAGCAGCCTGGACAGGGGGCAGCCCCAGCATTTT.

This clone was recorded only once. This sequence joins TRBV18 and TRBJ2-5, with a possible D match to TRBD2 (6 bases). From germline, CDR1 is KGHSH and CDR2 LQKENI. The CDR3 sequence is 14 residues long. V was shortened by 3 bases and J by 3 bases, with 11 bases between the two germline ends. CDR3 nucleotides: TGTGCCAGCTCACCCATGGGACTGGAAGAGACCCAGTACTTC. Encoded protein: CASSPMGLEETQYF.

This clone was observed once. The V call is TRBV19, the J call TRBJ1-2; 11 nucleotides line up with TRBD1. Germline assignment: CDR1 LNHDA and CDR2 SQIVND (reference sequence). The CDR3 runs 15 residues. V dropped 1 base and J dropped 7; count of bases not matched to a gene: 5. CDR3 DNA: TGTGCCAGTAGTATAGCCCTCGGGACAGGGGGTGGCTACACCTTC. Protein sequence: CASSIALGTGGGYTF.

The CDR3 DNA is TGTGCCAGTAGTAACTCGCCGATAGCGGGAGGGAACAATGAGCAGTTCTTC. Translation gives CASSNSPIAGGNNEQFF. The rearrangement links TRBV19 to TRBJ2-1; 11 bases fit TRBD2. V was clipped by 4 bases and J by 5 bases; unmatched bases: 10. The CDR3 contains 17 residues. CDR1 is LNHDA and CDR2 is SQIVND in the germline V gene (reference sequence).

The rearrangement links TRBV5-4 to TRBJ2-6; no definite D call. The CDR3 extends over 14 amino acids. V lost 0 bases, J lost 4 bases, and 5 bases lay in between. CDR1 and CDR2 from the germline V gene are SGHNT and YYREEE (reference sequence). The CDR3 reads CASSLDLGANVLTF. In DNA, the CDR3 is TGTGCCAGCAGCTTGGATCTCGGGGCCAACGTCCTGACTTTC.

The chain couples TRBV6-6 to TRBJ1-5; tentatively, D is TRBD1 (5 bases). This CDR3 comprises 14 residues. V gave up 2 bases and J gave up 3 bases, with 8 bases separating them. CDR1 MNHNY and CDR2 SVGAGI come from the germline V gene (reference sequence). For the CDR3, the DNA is TGTGCCAGCAGTTACAGACAGCTCAATCAGCCCCAGCATTTT. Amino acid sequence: CASSYRQLNQPQHF.

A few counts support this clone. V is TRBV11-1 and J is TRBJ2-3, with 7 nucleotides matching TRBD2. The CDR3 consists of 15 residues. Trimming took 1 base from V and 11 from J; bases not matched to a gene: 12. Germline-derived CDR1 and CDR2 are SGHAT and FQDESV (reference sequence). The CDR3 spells CASSLEWGLPMGQYF. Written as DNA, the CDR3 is TGTGCCAGCAGCTTAGAGTGGGGACTACCGATGGGGCAGTATTTT.

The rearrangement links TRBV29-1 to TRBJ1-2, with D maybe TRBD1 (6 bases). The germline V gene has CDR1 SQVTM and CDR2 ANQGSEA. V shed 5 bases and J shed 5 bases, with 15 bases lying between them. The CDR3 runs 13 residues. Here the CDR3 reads CSVLTGSEYGYTF. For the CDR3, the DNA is TGCAGCGTTTTAACAGGGTCCGAGTATGGCTACACCTTC. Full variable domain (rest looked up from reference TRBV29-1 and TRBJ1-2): SAVISQKPSRDICQRGTSLTIQCQVDSQVTMMFWYRQQPGQSLTLIATANQGSEATYESGFVIDKFPISRPNLTFSTLTVSNMSPEDSSIYLCSVLTGSEYGYTFGSGTRLTVV.

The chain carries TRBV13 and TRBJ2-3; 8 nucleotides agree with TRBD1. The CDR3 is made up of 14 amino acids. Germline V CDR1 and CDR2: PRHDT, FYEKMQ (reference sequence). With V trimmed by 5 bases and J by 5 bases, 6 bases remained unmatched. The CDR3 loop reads CASSQGAPGDTQYF. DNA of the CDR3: TGTGCCAGCAGCCAGGGGGCGCCGGGAGATACGCAGTATTTT.